This TCR beta chain was documented in a study of cytomegalovirus exposure and HLA in healthy donors. Study-level background: Of all 400 or so donors who were genotyped, roughly 81% belonged to the Caucasian-associated ancestry cluster.

Remarks on this clone: Antigen specificity is unknown.

Vbeta (60) and Jbeta (13) primers were used in the PCR. Using immunoSEQ multiplex PCR, the repertoire was profiled, and TCRdb retains in-frame clones only, with some absent. The sample contains around 150,000 clones, 79% of which appear only once. Study-wide results and limits: In a later analysis, parvovirus B19, influenza, CMV and Epstein-Barr virus appeared linked to several top co-occurrence clusters. In presence/absence analyses, roughly uniform sequencing depth across donors was assumed. The records held CMV serostatus as the only immune exposure information.

After removal of 7 bases from V and 1 base from J, the junction contained 6 bases not matched to a gene. The germline gives CDR1 ENHRY, CDR2 SYGVKD. The CDR3 spans 15 residues. This chain joins TRBV10-3 and TRBJ2-2; TRBD1 matches at 7 bases. The receptor was derived from a man aged 50 or older in good health and CMV-seropositive. Sequenced sample: PBMCs. The CDR3 DNA follows: TGTGCCATCACGATAGGGGGCCGGAACACCGGGGAGCTGTTTTTT. It is translated as CAITIGGRNTGELFF.